The clone carrying this T cell receptor (beta chain) showed up just a few times. As yet, its antigen is unknown. The authors reverse transcribed all of the isolated RNA, so sequencing captured expressed TCRB transcripts. Generated by immunoSEQ multiplex PCR, the TCRdb table keeps only in-frame clones and is missing some. Of under 900,000 clones listed, about a sixth were seen once; the top ten hold 0.023%. The data belong to a study of beta chain features in type 1 diabetes. Turning to the study itself: Age, gender and cell yields were alike across patients and healthy donors. Study-wide findings and caveats: Naive, central memory and regulatory TCRB repertoires appeared more similar among patients than healthy donors.

This TCR was recovered from a woman aged 18-30 years in good health. Specimen: naive CD4+ T cells from blood.

CDR3 DNA sequence: TGTGCCAGCTCAGCCACCCTTGATGAGCAGTTCTTC. It is translated as CASSATLDEQFF. This chain joins TRBV18 and TRBJ2-1; no definite D call. The germline V gene has CDR1 KGHSH and CDR2 LQKENI. The CDR3 consists of 12 residues. Trimming cost V 5 bases and J 8 bases, with 10 bases left between them.